Below, one T cell receptor beta chain is given with its context. The target antigen is unknown. The data belong to a study of vaccination and CD4 T cells after COVID-19. Notes on the study in general: Median SARS-CoV-2-reactive clonotype numbers rose nonsignificantly, about 20 to 38.

Noted treatment: approximately 10-day PBMC culture with coronavirus spike peptide pools or control peptides (ViraFEST assay). The V and J ends lost 6 bases and 4 bases respectively, with 11 bases between them. The CDR3 length is 13 residues. Sequencing of the DNA from cultured CD4+ T cells was carried out with the Oncomine TCR Beta short-read assay. Each CDR3 protein is one row after TCRdb ran MiXCR on the PCR reads. The data contain 21,000 or so distinct CDR3 sequences, 45% to 60% of them singletons. This TCR derives from a human donor who had recovered from COVID-19. The rearrangement uses TRBV12-3 or TRBV12-4 and TRBJ2-3; D call uncertain. Material for sequencing was CD4+ T cells from blood, cultured in vitro. The CDR3 DNA is TGTGCCAGCAGACTAACGGTTGCAGATACGCAGTATTTT. Its protein product is CASRLTVADTQYF.